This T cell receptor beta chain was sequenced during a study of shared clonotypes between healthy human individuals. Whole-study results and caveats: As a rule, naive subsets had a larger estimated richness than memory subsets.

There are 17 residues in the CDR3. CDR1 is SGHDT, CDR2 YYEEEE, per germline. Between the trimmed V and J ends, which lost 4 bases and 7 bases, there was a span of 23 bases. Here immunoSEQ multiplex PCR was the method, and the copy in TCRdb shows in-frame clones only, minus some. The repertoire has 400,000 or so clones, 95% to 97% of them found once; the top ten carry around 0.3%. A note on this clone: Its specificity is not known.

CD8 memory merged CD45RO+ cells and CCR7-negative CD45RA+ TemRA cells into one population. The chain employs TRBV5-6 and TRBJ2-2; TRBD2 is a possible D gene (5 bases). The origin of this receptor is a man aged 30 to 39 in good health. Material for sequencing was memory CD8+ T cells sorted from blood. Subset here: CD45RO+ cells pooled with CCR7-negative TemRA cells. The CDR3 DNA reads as TGTGCCAGCAGCAGAGTAGGGAGTTCTAACCCTGGCGGGGAGCTGTTTTTT. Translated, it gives CASSRVGSSNPGGELFF. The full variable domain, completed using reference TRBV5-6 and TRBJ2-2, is DAGVTQSPTHLIKTRGQQVTLRCSPKSGHDTVSWYQQALGQGPQFIFQYYEEEERQRGNFPDRFSGHQFPNYSSELNVNALLLGDSALYLCASSRVGSSNPGGELFFGEGSRLTVL.